This T cell receptor (beta chain) is from a study of blood T cell repertoires in COVID-19. The CDR3 totals 15 residues. V shed 4 bases and J 5 bases; nucleotides not matched to a gene: 10. Germline CDR1 and CDR2: SGHTA and FQGNSA. The assay was immunoSEQ multiplex PCR, and TCRdb's table has in-frame clones only and misses some. The data show over 55,000 clones, 87% seen once. The sequencing input was peripheral blood. This chain connects TRBV7-2 to TRBJ2-5; 7 bases line up with TRBD1. The clonotype was recovered from a man aged 50 or older with active COVID-19. The CDR3 nucleotides are TGTGCCAGCAGCTCGAGTGGCAGGGGGAGTGAGACCCAGTACTTC. Translation: CASSSSGRGSETQYF. The full variable domain, completed using reference TRBV7-2 and TRBJ2-5, is GAGVSQSPSNKVTEKGKDVELRCDPISGHTALYWYRQSLGQGLEFLIYFQGNSAPDKSGLPSDRFSAERTGGSVSTLTIQRTQQEDSAVYLCASSSSGRGSETQYFGPGTRLLVL.